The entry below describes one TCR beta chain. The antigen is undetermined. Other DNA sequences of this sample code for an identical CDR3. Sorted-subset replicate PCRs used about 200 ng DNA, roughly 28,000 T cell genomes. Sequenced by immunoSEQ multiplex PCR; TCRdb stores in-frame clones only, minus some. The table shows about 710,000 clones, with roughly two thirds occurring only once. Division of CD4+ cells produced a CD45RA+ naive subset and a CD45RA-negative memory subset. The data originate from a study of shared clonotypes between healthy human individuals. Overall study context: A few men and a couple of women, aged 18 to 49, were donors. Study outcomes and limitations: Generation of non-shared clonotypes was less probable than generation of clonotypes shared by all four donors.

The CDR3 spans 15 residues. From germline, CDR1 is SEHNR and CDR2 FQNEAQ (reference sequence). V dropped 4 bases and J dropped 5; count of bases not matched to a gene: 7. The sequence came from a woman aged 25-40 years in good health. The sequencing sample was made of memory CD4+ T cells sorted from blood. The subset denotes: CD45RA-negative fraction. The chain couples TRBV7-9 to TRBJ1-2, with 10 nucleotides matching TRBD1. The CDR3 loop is CASSSPGQGIYGYTF. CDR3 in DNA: TGTGCCAGCAGCTCACCGGGACAGGGGATTTATGGCTACACCTTC.